Listed below are T cell receptor beta chains from one sample, sequenced in a study of T cells in Graves' hyperthyroidism and ophthalmopathy. TCRdb redid the calling of the multiplex PCR reads with MiXCR, one entry per CDR3 protein. The sample shows under 350,000 distinct CDR3 sequences, 15% to 20% of them seen only once. The sample consisted of blood. All receptors come from a woman between 50 and 59 years old with Graves' hyperthyroidism. Both conserved end residues are trimmed from each CDR3. The size field is filled for only some rows; it gives once, few, many or a size class.

V gene | clone size | CDR3 protein
TRBV12-3/TRBV12-4 | few | ASSHRDGRATQY
TRBV2 | few | ASSVNRGLIFF
TRBV5-6 | - | ASSWARGNTEAF
TRBV28 | few | ASSWTGKGDEQF
TRBV5-1 | - | ASSLSQIYGYT
TRBV11-2 | few | ASSLDGGSSSAQH
TRBV5-1 | many | ASRLLITGGGSSGYT
TRBV20-1 | - | SALNTGELF
TRBV2 | few | ASIETATNEKLF
TRBV30 | few | AWSKTGGHGHT
TRBV18 | many | ASSPLAGQQLYSNQPQH
TRBV5-6 | few | ASNLAGNTEAF
TRBV18 | few | ASSTTGGRAF
TRBV11-2 | many | ASSEPAKGKETQY
TRBV20-1 | - | SAAPGQGNTGELF
TRBV11-2 | many | ASSFSRQTLNTEAF
TRBV3-1 | few | ASSQGSGAYGYT
TRBV7-9 | - | ATTIGQATDTQY
TRBV7-8 | many | ASSLAQDTQY
TRBV28 | - | ANSSPGGGADTQY
TRBV5-5 | - | ASSLKQGCNQPQH
TRBV5-1 | many | ASCRGQEGVQY
TRBV6-1 | - | ASSPGGRAYEQY
TRBV28 | many | ASSSGTGGNEKLF
TRBV6-1 | few | ASRLDGVRAEAF
TRBV11-2 | many | ASSPTEGGGRAYEQF
TRBV20-1 | - | SVTGLAGVEQY
TRBV5-8 | - | ASSFGTWYQETQY
TRBV6-5 | many | ASSYRAGQRDEQF
TRBV3-1 | - | ATATSLVTYEQY
TRBV6-1 | few | ASRPGTSSLETQY
TRBV18 | many | ASSPGTGYEQY
TRBV12-3/TRBV12-4 | many | ASSFLGSTEAF
TRBV12-3/TRBV12-4 | - | ASSGQGTETQY
TRBV7-9 | few | ASSSPGLAPGQY
TRBV20-1 | few | SARVDVTNYGYT
TRBV7-9 | few | ASSSPHSFDRDLRETQY
TRBV12-3/TRBV12-4 | many | ASMVGDRGMNTEAF
TRBV20-1 | many | SARGQTGADTQY
TRBV19 | few | ASSNQNYGYT